This T cell receptor (beta chain) was observed in a study of T cell responses to AZD1222 COVID-19 vaccine. Notes on the study in general: Of spike-specific TCRs, nearly half reportedly target regions left unmutated in variants.

Points on this clone: Its cognate antigen is unknown. Within the sample, other DNA sequences also encode this same CDR3.

TCRdb keeps only in-frame clones here, not all; method: immunoSEQ multiplex PCR. Counted here are around 80,000 clones, more than 70% occurring once; the ten biggest clones make up 8% to 10%. Between the trimmed V and J ends, which lost 2 bases and 5 bases, there was a span of 10 bases. The germline V gene encodes CDR1 SGHAT and CDR2 FQNNGV. There are 14 residues in the CDR3. The rearrangement links TRBV11-2 to TRBJ2-1; TRBD1 or TRBD2 may be the D gene (5 bases each). The starting material was peripheral blood, obtained on day 0 of AZD1222 vaccination. The TCR sequence derives from an adult in good health. CDR3 DNA: TGTGCCAGCAGCTTAATGGGACGAGACAATGAGCAGTTCTTC. Translating gives CASSLMGRDNEQFF. Complete variable domain (other parts from reference TRBV11-2 and TRBJ2-1): EAGVAQSPRYKIIEKRQSVAFWCNPISGHATLYWYQQILGQGPKLLIQFQNNGVVDDSQLPKDRFSAERLKGVDSTLKIQPAKLEDSAVYLCASSLMGRDNEQFFGPGTRLTVL.